Described below is a single T cell receptor beta chain sequence and its context. Its antigen is unidentified. At one end, the junction sequence differs from germline, possibly due to a read error. This sample is drawn from a study of T cell repertoires in cytomegalovirus infection. Using its own MiXCR run on the reads, TCRdb lists one record per CDR3 protein. Among 700,000 to 900,000 distinct CDR3 sequences listed, 25% to 35% were seen once. This CDR3 comprises 18 residues. CDR1 is MGHRA, CDR2 YSYEKL, per germline. The V and J genes are TRBV4-1 and TRBJ2-3; 11 positions match TRBD2. The clonotype comes from a human donor in good health (CMV status not recorded). Some clones in this sample may be carry-over from other donors' samples. Sequences were derived from cultured CD8+ T cells from PBMCs, sampled from culture after CMV antigen stimulation. DNA for the CDR3: TGTGCCAGCAGCCAAGATCGGGGTAGCGGGGGGGCCGAAGATACGCAGTATTTT. Its translation: CASSQDRGSGGAEDTQYF.